This TCR beta chain emerged from a study of blood T cell repertoires in COVID-19. Study as a whole: In each case, the material was cDNA or gDNA derived from T cells, B-cell-depleted T cells, or PBMCs.

TCRdb's copy holds only in-frame clones and misses some; the assay was immunoSEQ multiplex PCR. In the table there are about 260,000 clones, more than 85% of which are singletons. This CDR3 is 14 amino acids long. Trimming stripped 1 base from V and 9 bases from J, with 13 bases between. CDR1 LNHDA and CDR2 SQIVND come from the germline V gene (reference sequence). Seattle patients were enrolled during active infection and followed longitudinally. The clonotype was recovered from a person under 30 with COVID-19, enrolled during active disease. The chain has TRBV19 and TRBJ1-5, with D possibly being TRBD1 (5 bases). The material sequenced was peripheral blood. As DNA, the CDR3 is TGTGCCAGTAGTATAGGCGGGGGTCCCTGGCCCCAGCATTTT. It codes for CASSIGGGPWPQHF.